The 2 T cell receptor beta chains listed next were all sequenced from one sample in a study of blood T cell repertoires in COVID-19. This table comes from immunoSEQ multiplex PCR, and its TCRdb copy is limited to in-frame clones, with some not included. This sample carries 200,000 to 250,000 clones, about 79% of them seen once, and the ten largest clones take more than 3%. Sequencing input: PBMCs or T cells enriched from blood (not recorded which). These TCRs come from a woman aged 55 to 70 who had recovered from COVID-19.

This chain links TRBV25-1 with TRBJ1-4; no reliable D call. This CDR3 is 15 amino acids long. CDR1 is MGHDK and CDR2 is SYGVNS in the germline V gene. V was cut by 4 bases and J by 4 bases, with 13 bases left in between. As DNA, the CDR3 is TGTGCCAGCAGTGGGGTACCGGGGATTAATGAAAAACTGTTTTTT. It specifies CASSGVPGINEKLFF.

This chain connects TRBV29-1 to TRBJ2-1; 9 bases fit TRBD2. This CDR3 contains 14 residues. V dropped 5 bases and J dropped 5; count of bases not matched to a gene: 7. Germline V CDR1 and CDR2: SQVTM, ANQGSEA. CDR3 DNA sequence: TGCAGCGTTTCGCGGGGGGGCGTCCACAATGAGCAGTTCTTC. Translation gives CSVSRGGVHNEQFF.